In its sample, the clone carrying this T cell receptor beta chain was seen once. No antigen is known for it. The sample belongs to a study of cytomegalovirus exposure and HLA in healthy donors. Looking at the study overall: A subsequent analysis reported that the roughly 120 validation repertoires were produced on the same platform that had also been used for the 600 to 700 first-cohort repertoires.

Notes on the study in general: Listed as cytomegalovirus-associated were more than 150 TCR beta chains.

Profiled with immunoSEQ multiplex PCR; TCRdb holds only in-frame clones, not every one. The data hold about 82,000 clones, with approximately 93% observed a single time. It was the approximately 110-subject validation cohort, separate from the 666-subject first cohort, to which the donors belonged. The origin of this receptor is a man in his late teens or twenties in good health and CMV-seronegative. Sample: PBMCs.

CDR3 in amino acids: CASSRDRSSGNTIYF. The CDR3 coding sequence is TGTGCCAGCAGCAGGGACAGAAGCTCTGGAAACACCATATATTTT. The chain employs TRBV6-5 and TRBJ1-3, with 7 bases aligning to TRBD1. Trimming removed 6 bases from V and 0 bases from J; junction bases left unmatched: 5. The CDR3 has 15 residues. The germline gives CDR1 MNHEY, CDR2 SVGAGI.